This record looks at one T cell receptor beta chain sequence and its context. The antigen remains undetermined. The germline V and J ends were trimmed by 4 bases and 4 bases, with 19 bases remaining between them. The germline V gene encodes CDR1 KGHSH and CDR2 LQKENI. The CDR3 sequence is 17 residues long. Stated time point: newly diagnosed, previously untreated cHL patient sample. Investigators turned to newly diagnosed, untreated classical Hodgkin lymphoma PBMCs for comparison. This entry comes from a study of PD-1 blockade in classical Hodgkin lymphoma. Study-wide points: What drove the repertoire differences, possibly disease activity or prior therapy, has not been defined. Relative to healthy donors, newly diagnosed patients reportedly had lower baseline TCR diversity, which was reported as lower still in relapsed/refractory patients.

Measured with immunoSEQ multiplex PCR; TCRdb has only the in-frame clones, and not every one. The sample lists tens of thousands of clones; more than 75% were seen once. The chain recombines TRBV18 with TRBJ2-2, with D possibly matching TRBD1 (6 bases). The source material was peripheral blood mononuclear cells (PBMCs). This TCR was recovered from a human donor with classical Hodgkin lymphoma. The CDR3 spells CASSLTRVEGVTGELFF. The CDR3 DNA reads TGTGCCAGCTCACTCACACGGGTCGAGGGGGTCACCGGGGAGCTGTTTTTT.